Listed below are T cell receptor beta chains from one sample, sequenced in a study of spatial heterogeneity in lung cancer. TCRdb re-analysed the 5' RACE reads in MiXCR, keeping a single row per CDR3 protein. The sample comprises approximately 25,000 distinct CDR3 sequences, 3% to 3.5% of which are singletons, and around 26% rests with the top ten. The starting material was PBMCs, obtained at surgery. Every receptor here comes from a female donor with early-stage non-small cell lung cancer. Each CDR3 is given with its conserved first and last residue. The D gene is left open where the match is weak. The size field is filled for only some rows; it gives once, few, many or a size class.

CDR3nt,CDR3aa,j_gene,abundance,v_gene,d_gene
TGTGCCAGCAGCCCCCTGGTTGGAGGGGACTACGAGCAGTACTTC,CASSPLVGGDYEQYF,TRBJ2-7,.,TRBV4-2,.
TGTGCCAGCTCACCCCCCGGGTCCTACGAGCAGTACTTC,CASSPPGSYEQYF,TRBJ2-7,many,TRBV18,.
TGTGCCAGCAGTGAAGGGGTTAATACGCAGTATTTT,CASSEGVNTQYF,TRBJ2-3,many,TRBV6-4,.
TGCGCCAGCAGCTACCGGACTAGCGGGAGGGAGACCCAGTACTTC,CASSYRTSGRETQYF,TRBJ2-5,.,TRBV5-1,TRBD2
TGTGCTAGTGGTTTGGACAACAGTTATTTTGGTGGCTACACCTTC,CASGLDNSYFGGYTF,TRBJ1-2,many,TRBV12-5,.
TGCAGTGCTAGCGACAGGGGTAGGGGCTACACCTTC,CSASDRGRGYTF,TRBJ1-2,.,TRBV20-1,TRBD1
TGTGCCAGCAAAGGCGGGCGGGGACGGGAACAAGAGACCCAGTACTTC,CASKGGRGREQETQYF,TRBJ2-5,many,TRBV5-6,.
TGTGCCAGCAGCTTTCCCCCGCGGGAGCAGTTCTTC,CASSFPPREQFF,TRBJ2-1,many,TRBV7-8,.
TGTGCCAGCAGCACACGACAGATTGTGAACACTGAAGCTTTCTTT,CASSTRQIVNTEAFF,TRBJ1-1,many,TRBV7-9,.
TGTGCCAGCAGCTTGCCTAATTCACCCCTCCACTTT,CASSLPNSPLHF,TRBJ1-6,few,TRBV5-6,.
TGCAGTGCTAGACTACCCGACATGGACTACAATGAGCAGTTCTTC,CSARLPDMDYNEQFF,TRBJ2-1,.,TRBV20-1,.
TGCGCCAGCAGCTTGGTGGACAGGGACTCTAGGTCAGTGGGATGGCCCCAGCATTTT,CASSLVDRDSRSVGWPQHF,TRBJ1-5,many,TRBV5-1,TRBD1
TGTGCCAGCAGTTTGCATGGGGGCTACACCTTC,CASSLHGGYTF,TRBJ1-2,many,TRBV12-3/TRBV12-4,.
TGCAGTGCAACATACAGGGTCGGCCAGCCCCAGCATTTT,CSATYRVGQPQHF,TRBJ1-5,many,TRBV20-1,.
TGTGCCAGCAGCCAGAGGGGACTAGCGGCCACCGAGCAGTACTTC,CASSQRGLAATEQYF,TRBJ2-7,few,TRBV3-1,TRBD2
TGCGCCAGCAGCTTGGCCGGAACAGGGGGGAACACTGAAGCTTTCTTT,CASSLAGTGGNTEAFF,TRBJ1-1,many,TRBV5-1,TRBD1
TGTGCCAGCAGTTCCACTCCGACAGGGAATCAGCCCCAGCATTTT,CASSSTPTGNQPQHF,TRBJ1-5,many,TRBV12-3/TRBV12-4,TRBD1
TGTGCCAGCAGCCAAGCGGGAGTCGGCTACGAGCAGTACTTC,CASSQAGVGYEQYF,TRBJ2-7,.,TRBV4-2,.
TGTGCCAGCAGAATGGACAGGGAAGACAATGAGCAGTTCTTC,CASRMDREDNEQFF,TRBJ2-1,many,TRBV28,TRBD1
TGTGCCAGCAGACTCGACAGGGGGAACGAGCAGTACTTC,CASRLDRGNEQYF,TRBJ2-7,many,TRBV12-3/TRBV12-4,TRBD1
TGTGCCAGCAGCTTAGCGACGGGAACAAATTCACCCCTCCACTTT,CASSLATGTNSPLHF,TRBJ1-6,many,TRBV7-2,.
TGCAGCTTCTCTGACGGATCCTACGAGCAGTACTTC,CSFSDGSYEQYF,TRBJ2-7,many,TRBV29-1,.
TGCGCCAGCAGCCCACAGGGGTCAGGCTACACCTTC,CASSPQGSGYTF,TRBJ1-2,medium-sized,TRBV5-1,TRBD1
TGTGCCAGCGGACATGATGAAACCCGGGAGCTGTTTTTT,CASGHDETRELFF,TRBJ2-2,many,TRBV7-3,.
TGTGCCAGCAGCACATCCTACGAGCAGTACTTC,CASSTSYEQYF,TRBJ2-7,many,TRBV7-2,.
TGTGCCAGCAGTCCGGGACTAGCGGGAGGGCCCCACAATGAGCAGTTCTTC,CASSPGLAGGPHNEQFF,TRBJ2-1,many,TRBV12-3/TRBV12-4,TRBD2
TGTGCCAGCAGCTCCCGGGGAGCTCACTACGAGCAGTACTTC,CASSSRGAHYEQYF,TRBJ2-7,many,TRBV11-1,.
TGCAGTGCTAGAGATTTGCTAGCGGGAGGGCCTGCATATGAGCAGTTCTTC,CSARDLLAGGPAYEQFF,TRBJ2-1,many,TRBV20-1,TRBD2
TGCGCCAGCAGCCAAGGAACAGTAGGCTCAGATACGCAGTATTTT,CASSQGTVGSDTQYF,TRBJ2-3,many,TRBV4-1,.
TGCGCCAGCAGTCCTACCGGGCCCTCTCTAGGAGAGACCCAGTACTTC,CASSPTGPSLGETQYF,TRBJ2-5,.,TRBV10-2,.
TGTGCCAGGGACCGGGATCTGGAGAATGGCTACACCTTC,CARDRDLENGYTF,TRBJ1-2,.,TRBV2,.
TGTGCCAGCAACGCAGCGGGGACAGCCCTCCTCCAACCCGTAAATGAGCAGTTCTTC,CASNAAGTALLQPVNEQFF,TRBJ2-1,few,TRBV7-2,.
TGTGCCACCCGTCGGAGGGGAGGCACTGAAGCTTTCTTT,CATRRRGGTEAFF,TRBJ1-1,many,TRBV5-6,.
TGCAGTGCTCTCGGACAGGGTAACACCGGGGAGCTGTTTTTT,CSALGQGNTGELFF,TRBJ2-2,.,TRBV20-1,TRBD1
TGTGCCAGCAGTTTTGTTAACAATGAGCAGTTCTTC,CASSFVNNEQFF,TRBJ2-1,many,TRBV27,.
TGTGCCAGCAGTTTAGGGCAGGGGAGCGGCAATCAGCCCCAGCATTTT,CASSLGQGSGNQPQHF,TRBJ1-5,.,TRBV12-3/TRBV12-4,.
TGTGCCACCAGTGATTTGGGGGAGCATGAGCAGTTCTTC,CATSDLGEHEQFF,TRBJ2-1,many,TRBV24-1,.
TGTGCCAGCCATACAGGGAGCTATGGCTACACCTTC,CASHTGSYGYTF,TRBJ1-2,many,TRBV6-5,.
TGTGCCAGCAGTGATCGGACTACCTTGGGTGACGAGCAGTACTTC,CASSDRTTLGDEQYF,TRBJ2-7,many,TRBV2,.
TGTGCCAGCAGTTTCGGAGGGGACACCGGGGAGCTGTTTTTT,CASSFGGDTGELFF,TRBJ2-2,few,TRBV12-3/TRBV12-4,.
TGTGCCAGCAGTTTTAGGGGACCCTCCTACGAGCAGTACTTC,CASSFRGPSYEQYF,TRBJ2-7,many,TRBV27,.
TGCAGCGCCAAGGGGGCTCTTGAAGCTTTCTTT,CSAKGALEAFF,TRBJ1-1,medium-sized,TRBV29-1,TRBD1
TGTGCCAGCACCAAAGGACATGGACCCTCCTACAATGAGCAGTTCTTC,CASTKGHGPSYNEQFF,TRBJ2-1,.,TRBV13,.
TGTGCCAGCGGCGTAGACTACGAGCAGTACTTC,CASGVDYEQYF,TRBJ2-7,many,TRBV2,.
TGTGCCAGTACCTGGGCCGGGACAGGGAGCACCGGGGAGCTGTTTTTT,CASTWAGTGSTGELFF,TRBJ2-2,many,TRBV19,TRBD1
TGTGCCAGCAGAGGGGGCGGCCCCGGGGAGCTGTTTTTT,CASRGGGPGELFF,TRBJ2-2,many,TRBV9,TRBD1
TGTGCCAGCTCACCCGGACCAACGTACGAGCAGTACTTC,CASSPGPTYEQYF,TRBJ2-7,many,TRBV18,.
TGTGCCAGCAGTTCGGGGAACTATGGCTACACCTTC,CASSSGNYGYTF,TRBJ1-2,many,TRBV12-3/TRBV12-4,.
TGTGCCAGCAGCACCGAGACAGGGGGACCACAAGAGACCCAGTACTTC,CASSTETGGPQETQYF,TRBJ2-5,many,TRBV11-2,TRBD1
TGTGCCAGCAGCGTAGGGGGAGGGCCCTACGAGCAGTACTTC,CASSVGGGPYEQYF,TRBJ2-7,many,TRBV9,TRBD2
TGCAGCGTTGTATGGGACTCCGAGGAGGCCCAGCATTTT,CSVVWDSEEAQHF,TRBJ1-5,many,TRBV29-1,.
TGTGCCAGCAGTTCTACAGGGCTGGAGACCCAGTACTTC,CASSSTGLETQYF,TRBJ2-5,many,TRBV12-3/TRBV12-4,.
TGTGCCAGCAGCTCGCCGGGACAGGGGTACAATGAGCAGTTCTTC,CASSSPGQGYNEQFF,TRBJ2-1,many,TRBV11-2,TRBD1
TGTGCCAGCAGCCAAGTGCGGGAGGAGGGAAAGACCCAGTACTTC,CASSQVREEGKTQYF,TRBJ2-5,.,TRBV3-1,TRBD2
TGTGCCAGCAGTCTGACGACAGGGTTTGGCAATCAGCCCCAGCATTTT,CASSLTTGFGNQPQHF,TRBJ1-5,many,TRBV28,TRBD1
TGTGCCAGCAGCGTGACGGAGGGGGGTCCCCAAGAGACCCAGTACTTC,CASSVTEGGPQETQYF,TRBJ2-5,many,TRBV9,.
TGTGCCAGCAGTTTGGTAGGGGGCTTAACCGACACCGGGGAGCTGTTTTTT,CASSLVGGLTDTGELFF,TRBJ2-2,many,TRBV27,TRBD1